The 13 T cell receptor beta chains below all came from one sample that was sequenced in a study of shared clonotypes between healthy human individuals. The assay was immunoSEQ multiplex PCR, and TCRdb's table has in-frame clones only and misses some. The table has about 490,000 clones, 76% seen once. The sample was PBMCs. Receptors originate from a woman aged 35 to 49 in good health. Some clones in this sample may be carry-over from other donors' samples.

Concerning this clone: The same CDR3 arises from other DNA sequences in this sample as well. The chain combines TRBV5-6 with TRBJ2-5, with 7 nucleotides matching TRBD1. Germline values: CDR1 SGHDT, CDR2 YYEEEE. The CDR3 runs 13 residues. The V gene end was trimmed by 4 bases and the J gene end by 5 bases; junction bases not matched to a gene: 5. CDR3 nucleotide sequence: TGTGCCAGCAGCACCCCCAGGGGGGAGACCCAGTACTTC. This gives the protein CASSTPRGETQYF.

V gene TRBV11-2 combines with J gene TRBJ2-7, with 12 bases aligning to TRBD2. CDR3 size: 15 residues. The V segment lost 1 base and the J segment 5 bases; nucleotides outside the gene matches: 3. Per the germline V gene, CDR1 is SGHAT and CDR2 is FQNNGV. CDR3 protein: CASSLGLAGVDEQYF. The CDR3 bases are TGTGCCAGCAGCTTAGGACTAGCGGGAGTCGACGAGCAGTACTTC.

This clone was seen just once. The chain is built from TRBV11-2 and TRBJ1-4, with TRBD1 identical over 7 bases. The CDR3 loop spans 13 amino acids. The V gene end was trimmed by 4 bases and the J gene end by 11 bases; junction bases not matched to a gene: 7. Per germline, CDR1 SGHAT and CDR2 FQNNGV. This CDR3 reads CASSSPRTGKLFF. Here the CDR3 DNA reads TGTGCCAGCAGCTCGCCTCGGACAGGCAAACTGTTTTTT.

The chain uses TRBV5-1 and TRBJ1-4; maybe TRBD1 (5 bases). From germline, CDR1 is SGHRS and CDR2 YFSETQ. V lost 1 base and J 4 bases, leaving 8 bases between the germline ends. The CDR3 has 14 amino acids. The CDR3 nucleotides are TGCGCCAGCAGCTTGAACAGGATTAATGAAAAACTGTTTTTT. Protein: CASSLNRINEKLFF. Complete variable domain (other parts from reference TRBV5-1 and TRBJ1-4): KAGVTQTPRYLIKTRGQQVTLSCSPISGHRSVSWYQQTPGQGLQFLFEYFSETQRNKGNFPGRFSGRQFSNSRSEMNVSTLELGDSALYLCASSLNRINEKLFFGSGTQLSVL.

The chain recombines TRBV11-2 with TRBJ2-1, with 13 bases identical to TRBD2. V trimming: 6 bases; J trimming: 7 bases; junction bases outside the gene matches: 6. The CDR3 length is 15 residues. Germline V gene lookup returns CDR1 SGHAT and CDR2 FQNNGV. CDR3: CASSFTSGRANEQFF. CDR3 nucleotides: TGTGCCAGCAGTTTTACTAGCGGGAGGGCGAATGAGCAGTTCTTC.

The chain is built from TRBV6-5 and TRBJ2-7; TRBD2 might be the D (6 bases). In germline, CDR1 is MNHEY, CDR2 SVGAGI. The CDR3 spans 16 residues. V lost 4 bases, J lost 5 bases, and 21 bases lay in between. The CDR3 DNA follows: TGTGCCAGCAGTTTTTCCCGACATCCGGAGGGCCACGAGCAGTACTTC. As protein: CASSFSRHPEGHEQYF.

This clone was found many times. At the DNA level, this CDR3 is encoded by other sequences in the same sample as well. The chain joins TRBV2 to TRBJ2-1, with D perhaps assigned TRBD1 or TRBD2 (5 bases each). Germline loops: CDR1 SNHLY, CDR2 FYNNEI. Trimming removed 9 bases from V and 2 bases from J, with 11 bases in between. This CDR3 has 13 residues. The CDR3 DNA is TGTGCCAGTCACCGGGACGCCTACAATGAGCAGTTCTTC. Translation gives CASHRDAYNEQFF.

CDR3 sequence reads: CASSIGRGQKTQYF. The CDR3 region has the DNA TGTGCCAGTAGTATAGGCAGGGGGCAAAAGACCCAGTACTTC. V usage is TRBV19 and J usage is TRBJ2-5; 8 bases align to TRBD1. Germline CDR1 is LNHDA and CDR2 is SQIVND (reference sequence). This CDR3 contains 14 residues. With 1 base clipped from V and 6 bases from J, the junction kept 4 bases outside the gene matches.

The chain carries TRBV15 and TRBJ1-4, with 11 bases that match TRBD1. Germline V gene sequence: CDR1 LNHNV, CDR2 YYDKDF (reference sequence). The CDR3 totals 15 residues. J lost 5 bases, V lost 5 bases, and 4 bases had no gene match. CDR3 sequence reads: CATSGRDRGNEKLFF. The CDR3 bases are TGTGCCACCAGCGGCCGGGACAGGGGGAATGAAAAACTGTTTTTT.

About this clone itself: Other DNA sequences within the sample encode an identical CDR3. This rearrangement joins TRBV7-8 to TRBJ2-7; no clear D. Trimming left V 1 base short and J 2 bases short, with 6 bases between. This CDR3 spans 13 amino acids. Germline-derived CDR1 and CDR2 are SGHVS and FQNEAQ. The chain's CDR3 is CASSLGTTYEQYF. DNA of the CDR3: TGTGCCAGCAGCTTAGGGACCACCTACGAGCAGTACTTC.

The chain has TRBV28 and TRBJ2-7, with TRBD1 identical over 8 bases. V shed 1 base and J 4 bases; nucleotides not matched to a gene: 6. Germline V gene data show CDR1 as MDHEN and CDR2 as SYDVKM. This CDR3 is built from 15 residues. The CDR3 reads CASSLSATGEYEQYF. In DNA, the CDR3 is TGTGCCAGCAGTTTATCCGCGACAGGGGAGTACGAGCAGTACTTC.

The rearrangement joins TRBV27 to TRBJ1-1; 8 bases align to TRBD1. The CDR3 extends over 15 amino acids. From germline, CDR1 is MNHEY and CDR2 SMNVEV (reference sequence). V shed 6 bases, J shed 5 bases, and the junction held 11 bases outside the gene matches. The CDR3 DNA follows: TGTGCCAGCAGCACCTCCGGACAGGGTCTGACTGAAGCTTTCTTT. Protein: CASSTSGQGLTEAFF.

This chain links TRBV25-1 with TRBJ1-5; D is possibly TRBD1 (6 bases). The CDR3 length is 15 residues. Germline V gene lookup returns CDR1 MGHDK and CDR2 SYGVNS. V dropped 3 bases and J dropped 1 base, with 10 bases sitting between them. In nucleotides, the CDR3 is TGTGCCAGCAGTGATGGGGGCGGGAGCAATCAGCCCCAGCATTTT. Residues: CASSDGGGSNQPQHF. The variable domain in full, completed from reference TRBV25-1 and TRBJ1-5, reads EADIYQTPRYLVIGTGKKITLECSQTMGHDKMYWYQQDPGMELHLIHYSYGVNSTEKGDLSSESTVSRIRTEHFPLTLESARPSHTSQYLCASSDGGGSNQPQHFGDGTRLSIL.